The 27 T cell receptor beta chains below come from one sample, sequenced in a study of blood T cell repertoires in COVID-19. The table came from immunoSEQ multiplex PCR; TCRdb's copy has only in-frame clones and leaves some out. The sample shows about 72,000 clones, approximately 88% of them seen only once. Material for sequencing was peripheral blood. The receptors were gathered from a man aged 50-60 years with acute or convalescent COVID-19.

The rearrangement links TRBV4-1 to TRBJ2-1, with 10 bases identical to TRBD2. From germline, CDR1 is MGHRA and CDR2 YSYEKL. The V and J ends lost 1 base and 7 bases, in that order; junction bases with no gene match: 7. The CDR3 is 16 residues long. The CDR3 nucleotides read TGCGCCAGCAGCCAAGTTCGAGCGGGGGGGCGAAATGAGCAGTTCTTC. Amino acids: CASSQVRAGGRNEQFF.

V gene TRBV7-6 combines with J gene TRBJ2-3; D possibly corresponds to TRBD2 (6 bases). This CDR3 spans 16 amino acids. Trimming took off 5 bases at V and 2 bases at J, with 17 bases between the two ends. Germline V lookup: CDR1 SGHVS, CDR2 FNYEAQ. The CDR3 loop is CASSGRAGGTTDTQYF. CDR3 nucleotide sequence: TGTGCCAGCAGCGGACGGGCGGGCGGGACCACAGATACGCAGTATTTT.

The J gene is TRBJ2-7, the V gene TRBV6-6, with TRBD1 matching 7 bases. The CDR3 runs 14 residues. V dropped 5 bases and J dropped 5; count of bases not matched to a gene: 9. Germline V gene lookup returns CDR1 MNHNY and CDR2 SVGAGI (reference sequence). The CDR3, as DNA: TGTGCCAGCAGTGAGGGACAGCCTGACAACGAGCAGTACTTC. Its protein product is CASSEGQPDNEQYF.

The CDR3 loop is CASSPPATAGNTIYF. CDR3 DNA sequence: TGTGCCAGCTCACCACCCGCCACGGCTGGAAACACCATATATTTT. The chain has TRBV18 and TRBJ1-3, with D unclear. The germline CDR1 and CDR2 sequences are KGHSH and LQKENI. The V end lost 0 bases, the J end lost 2 bases, and 8 bases lay between the germline ends. The CDR3 is made up of 15 amino acids. The full variable domain, in which reference TRBV18 and TRBJ1-3 provide the parts outside the CDR3, is NAGVMQNPRHLVRRRGQEARLRCSPMKGHSHVYWYRQLPEEGLKFMVYLQKENIIDESGMPKERFSAEFPKEGPSILRIQQVVRGDSAAYFCASSPPATAGNTIYFGEGSWLTVV.

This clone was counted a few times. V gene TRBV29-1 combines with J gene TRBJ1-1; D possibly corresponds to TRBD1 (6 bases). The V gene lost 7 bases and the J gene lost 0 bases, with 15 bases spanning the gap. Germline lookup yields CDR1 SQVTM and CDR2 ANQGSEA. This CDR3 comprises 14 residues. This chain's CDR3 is CSARGGALNTEAFF. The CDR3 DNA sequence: TGCAGCGCCAGAGGGGGGGCGCTGAACACTGAAGCTTTCTTT.

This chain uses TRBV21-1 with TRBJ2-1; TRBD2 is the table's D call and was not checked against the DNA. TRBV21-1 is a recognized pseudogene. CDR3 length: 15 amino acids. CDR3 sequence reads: CASSALSSSYNEQFF. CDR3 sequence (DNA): TGTGCCAGCAGCGCATTATCGAGCTCCTACAATGAGCAGTTCTTC.

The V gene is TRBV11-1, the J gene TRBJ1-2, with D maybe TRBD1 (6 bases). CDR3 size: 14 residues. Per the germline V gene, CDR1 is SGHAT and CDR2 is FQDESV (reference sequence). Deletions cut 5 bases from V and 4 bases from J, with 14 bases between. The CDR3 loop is CASSPTAGAYGYTF. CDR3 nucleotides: TGTGCCAGCAGCCCGACCGCAGGGGCCTATGGCTACACCTTC.

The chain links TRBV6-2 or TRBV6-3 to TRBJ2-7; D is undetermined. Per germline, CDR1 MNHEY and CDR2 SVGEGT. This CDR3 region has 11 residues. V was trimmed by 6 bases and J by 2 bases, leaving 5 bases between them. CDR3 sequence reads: CASSTAYEQYF. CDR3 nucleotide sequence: TGTGCCAGCAGCACGGCCTACGAGCAGTACTTC.

The CDR3 spells CATSDSGGQSINEQFF. CDR3 DNA: TGTGCCACCAGTGATTCAGGAGGACAGTCGATCAATGAGCAGTTCTTC. V gene TRBV24-1 combines with J gene TRBJ2-1; possible D gene TRBD1, 6 bases. This CDR3 spans 16 amino acids. The V gene's germline CDR1 is KGHDR and CDR2 SFDVKD. V was trimmed by 2 bases and J by 6 bases, leaving 16 bases between them.

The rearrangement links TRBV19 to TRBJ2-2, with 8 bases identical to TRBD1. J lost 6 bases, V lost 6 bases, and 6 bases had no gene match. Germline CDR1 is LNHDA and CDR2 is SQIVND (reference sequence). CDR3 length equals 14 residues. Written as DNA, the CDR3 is TGTGCCAGTAGAGGACAGGGTGTAGCCGGGGAGCTGTTTTTT. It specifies CASRGQGVAGELFF.

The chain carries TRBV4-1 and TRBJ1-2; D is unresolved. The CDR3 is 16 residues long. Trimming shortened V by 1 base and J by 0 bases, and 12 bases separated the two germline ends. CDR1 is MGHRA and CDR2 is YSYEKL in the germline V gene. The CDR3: CASSQVGLGANYGYTF. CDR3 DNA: TGCGCCAGCAGCCAAGTTGGTCTGGGAGCTAACTATGGCTACACCTTC.

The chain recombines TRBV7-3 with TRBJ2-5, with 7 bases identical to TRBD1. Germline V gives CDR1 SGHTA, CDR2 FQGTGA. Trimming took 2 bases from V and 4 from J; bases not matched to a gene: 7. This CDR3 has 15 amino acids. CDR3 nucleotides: TGTGCCAGCAGCTTACGGCAGGGGGAAGCAGAGACCCAGTACTTC. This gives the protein CASSLRQGEAETQYF.

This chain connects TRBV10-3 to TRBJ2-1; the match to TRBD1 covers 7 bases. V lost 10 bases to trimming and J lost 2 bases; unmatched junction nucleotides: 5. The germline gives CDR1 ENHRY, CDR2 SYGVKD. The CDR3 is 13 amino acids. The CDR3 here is CATEGATYNEQFF. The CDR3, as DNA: TGTGCCACCGAGGGGGCAACCTACAATGAGCAGTTCTTC.

CDR3 protein: CASSRDTYNEQFF. CDR3 coding DNA: TGTGCCAGCAGCCGGGACACCTACAATGAGCAGTTCTTC. The chain employs TRBV12-3 or TRBV12-4 and TRBJ2-1; D might be TRBD1 (6 bases). Trimming removed 6 bases at V and 2 bases at J, with 8 bases between. The CDR3 runs 13 residues.

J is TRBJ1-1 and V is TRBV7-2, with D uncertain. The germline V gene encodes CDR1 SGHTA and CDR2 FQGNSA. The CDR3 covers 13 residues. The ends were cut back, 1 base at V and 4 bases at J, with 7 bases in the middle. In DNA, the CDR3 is TGTGCCAGCAGCTTAGATTTTAGCACTGAAGCTTTCTTT. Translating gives CASSLDFSTEAFF.

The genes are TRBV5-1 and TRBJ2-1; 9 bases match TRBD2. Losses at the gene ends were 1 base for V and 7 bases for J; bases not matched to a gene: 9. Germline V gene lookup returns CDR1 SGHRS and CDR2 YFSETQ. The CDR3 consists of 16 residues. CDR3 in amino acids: CASSLSPAGGPNEQFF. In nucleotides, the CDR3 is TGCGCCAGCAGCTTGAGTCCAGCGGGGGGCCCGAATGAGCAGTTCTTC.

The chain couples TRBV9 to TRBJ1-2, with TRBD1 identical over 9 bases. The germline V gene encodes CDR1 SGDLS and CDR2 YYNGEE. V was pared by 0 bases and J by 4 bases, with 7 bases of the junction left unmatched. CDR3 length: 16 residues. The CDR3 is CASSVGGQGRSYGYTF. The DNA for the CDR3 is TGTGCCAGCAGCGTAGGGGGACAGGGTAGATCCTATGGCTACACCTTC.

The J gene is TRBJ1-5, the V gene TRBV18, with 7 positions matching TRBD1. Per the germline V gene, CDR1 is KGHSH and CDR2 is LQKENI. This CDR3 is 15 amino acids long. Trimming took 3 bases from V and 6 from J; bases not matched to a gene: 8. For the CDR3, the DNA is TGTGCCAGCTCACCGAACCAGGGGGGCGGTCAGCCCCAGCATTTT. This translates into CASSPNQGGGQPQHF.

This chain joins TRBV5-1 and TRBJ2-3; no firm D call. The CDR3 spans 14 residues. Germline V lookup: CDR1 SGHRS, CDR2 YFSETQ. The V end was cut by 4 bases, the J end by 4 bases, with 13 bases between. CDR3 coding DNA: TGCGCCAGCAGCCCAACAGTTCCGGCAGATACGCAGTATTTT. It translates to CASSPTVPADTQYF.

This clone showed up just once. The CDR3 reads CAIRPSGTGSYEQYF. Here the CDR3 DNA reads TGTGCCATCAGGCCTTCGGGGACAGGGTCCTACGAGCAGTACTTC. V gene TRBV10-3 combines with J gene TRBJ2-7; 9 nucleotides line up with TRBD1. V trimming: 6 bases; J trimming: 1 base; junction bases outside the gene matches: 7. The CDR3 consists of 15 residues. The germline V gene encodes CDR1 ENHRY and CDR2 SYGVKD.

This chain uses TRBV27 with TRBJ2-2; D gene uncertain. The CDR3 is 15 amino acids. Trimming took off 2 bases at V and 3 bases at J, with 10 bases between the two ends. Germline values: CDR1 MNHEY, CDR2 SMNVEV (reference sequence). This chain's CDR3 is CASSLPGPHTGELFF. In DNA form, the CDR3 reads TGTGCCAGCAGTTTACCCGGTCCCCACACCGGGGAGCTGTTTTTT.

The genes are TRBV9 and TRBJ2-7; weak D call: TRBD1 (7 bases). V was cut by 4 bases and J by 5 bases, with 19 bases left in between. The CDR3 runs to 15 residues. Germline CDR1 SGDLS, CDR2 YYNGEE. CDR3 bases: TGTGCCAGCAGCCCCCAGGCAGGGGGGAACAACGAGCAGTACTTC. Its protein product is CASSPQAGGNNEQYF.

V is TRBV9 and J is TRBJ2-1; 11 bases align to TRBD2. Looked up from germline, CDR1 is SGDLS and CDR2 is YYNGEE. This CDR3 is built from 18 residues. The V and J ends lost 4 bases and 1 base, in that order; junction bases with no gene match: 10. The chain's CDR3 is CASSYNPGLAASYNEQFF. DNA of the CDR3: TGTGCCAGCAGCTATAACCCGGGACTAGCGGCATCCTACAATGAGCAGTTCTTC.

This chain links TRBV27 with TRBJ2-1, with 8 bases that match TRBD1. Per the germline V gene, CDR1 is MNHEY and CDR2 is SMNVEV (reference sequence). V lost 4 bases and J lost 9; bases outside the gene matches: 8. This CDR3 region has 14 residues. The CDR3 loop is CASSWHTGGTEQFF. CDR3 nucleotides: TGTGCCAGCAGTTGGCACACAGGGGGTACTGAGCAGTTCTTC.

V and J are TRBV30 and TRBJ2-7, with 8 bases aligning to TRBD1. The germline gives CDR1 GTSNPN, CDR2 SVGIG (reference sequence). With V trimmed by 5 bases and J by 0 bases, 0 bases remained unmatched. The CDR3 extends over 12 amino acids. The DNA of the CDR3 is TGTGCCTGGGGGACAGGCTCCTACGAGCAGTACTTC. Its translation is CAWGTGSYEQYF.

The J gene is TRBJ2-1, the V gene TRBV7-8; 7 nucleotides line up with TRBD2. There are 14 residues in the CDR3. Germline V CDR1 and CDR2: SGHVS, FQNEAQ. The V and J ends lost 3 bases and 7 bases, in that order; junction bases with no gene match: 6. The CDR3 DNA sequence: TGTGCCAGCAGCTTCCTCGGGGGGAATAATGAGCAGTTCTTC. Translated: CASSFLGGNNEQFF.

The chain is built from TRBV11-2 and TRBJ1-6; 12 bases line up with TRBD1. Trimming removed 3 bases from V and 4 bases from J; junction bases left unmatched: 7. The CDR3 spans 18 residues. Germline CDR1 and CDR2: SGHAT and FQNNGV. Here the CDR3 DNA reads TGTGCCAGCAGCTTGGCCGGGACAGGGGGCGCGTATAATTCACCCCTCCACTTT. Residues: CASSLAGTGGAYNSPLHF.